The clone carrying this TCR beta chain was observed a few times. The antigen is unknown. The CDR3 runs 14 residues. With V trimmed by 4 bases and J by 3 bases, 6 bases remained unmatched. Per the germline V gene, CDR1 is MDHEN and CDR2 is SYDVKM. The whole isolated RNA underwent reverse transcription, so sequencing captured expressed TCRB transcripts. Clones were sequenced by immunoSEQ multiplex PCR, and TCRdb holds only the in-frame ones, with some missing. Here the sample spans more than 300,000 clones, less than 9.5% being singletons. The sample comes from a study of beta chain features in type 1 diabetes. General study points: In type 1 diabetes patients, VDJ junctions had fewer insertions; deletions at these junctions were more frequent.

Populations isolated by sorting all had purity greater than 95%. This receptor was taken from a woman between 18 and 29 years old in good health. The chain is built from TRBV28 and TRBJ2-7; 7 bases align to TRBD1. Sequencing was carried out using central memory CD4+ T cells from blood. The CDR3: CASSSPTGIYEQYF. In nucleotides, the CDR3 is TGTGCCAGCAGTTCTCCGACAGGGATCTACGAGCAGTACTTC.